What follows is one T cell receptor (beta chain) and its context. With a much larger clone just one base away, this may be a read error. TCR beta CDR3 regions were amplified from RNA transcripts. The HTBI primer set served for first-round RT-PCR of the TCR CDR3. TCRdb fed the multiplex PCR reads into MiXCR, producing one record per CDR3 protein. The sample consists of 700,000 to 850,000 distinct CDR3 sequences, roughly 32% of them appearing once. This CDR3 contains 14 residues. Germline loops: CDR1 LNHDA, CDR2 SQIVND (reference sequence). The data derive from a study of T cells in Graves' hyperthyroidism and ophthalmopathy.

The TCR sequence derives from a woman in her 40s with Graves' hyperthyroidism. This chain joins TRBV19 and TRBJ1-2; no firm D call. Input material: blood. For the CDR3, the DNA is TGTGCCAGTAGTATAGGGCGGGAAAGCTATGGCCACACCTTC. It is translated as CASSIGRESYGHTF.